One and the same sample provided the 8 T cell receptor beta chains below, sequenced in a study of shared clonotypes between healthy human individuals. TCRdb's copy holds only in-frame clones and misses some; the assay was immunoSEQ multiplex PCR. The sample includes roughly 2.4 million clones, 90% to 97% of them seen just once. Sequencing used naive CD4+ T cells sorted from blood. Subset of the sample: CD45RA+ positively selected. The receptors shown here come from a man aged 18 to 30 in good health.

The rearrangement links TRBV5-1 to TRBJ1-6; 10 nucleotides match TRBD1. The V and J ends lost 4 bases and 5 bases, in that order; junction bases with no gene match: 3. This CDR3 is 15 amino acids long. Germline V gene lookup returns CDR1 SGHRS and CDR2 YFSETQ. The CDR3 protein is CASSADRGNNSPLHF. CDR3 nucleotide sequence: TGCGCCAGCAGCGCGGACAGGGGGAATAATTCACCCCTCCACTTT.

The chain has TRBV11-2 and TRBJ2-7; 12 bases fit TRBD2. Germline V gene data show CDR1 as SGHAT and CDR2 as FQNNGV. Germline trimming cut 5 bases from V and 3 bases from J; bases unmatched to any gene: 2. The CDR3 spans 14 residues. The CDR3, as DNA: TGTGCCAGCAGCACACTAGCGGGAGGCTACGAGCAGTACTTC. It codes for CASSTLAGGYEQYF.

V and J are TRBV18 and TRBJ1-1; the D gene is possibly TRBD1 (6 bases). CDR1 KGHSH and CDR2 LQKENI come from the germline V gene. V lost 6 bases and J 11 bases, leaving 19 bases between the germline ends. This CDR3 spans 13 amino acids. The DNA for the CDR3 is TGTGCCAGCTCGCGCCAGGCAGGGGACGGGGCTTTCTTT. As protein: CASSRQAGDGAFF.

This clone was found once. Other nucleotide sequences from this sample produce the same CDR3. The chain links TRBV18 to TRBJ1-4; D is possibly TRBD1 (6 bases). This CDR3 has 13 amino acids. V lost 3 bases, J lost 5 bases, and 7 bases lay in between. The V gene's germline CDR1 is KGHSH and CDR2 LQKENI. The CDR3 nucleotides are TGTGCCAGCTCACCCGACAGGAATGAAAAACTGTTTTTT. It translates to CASSPDRNEKLFF.

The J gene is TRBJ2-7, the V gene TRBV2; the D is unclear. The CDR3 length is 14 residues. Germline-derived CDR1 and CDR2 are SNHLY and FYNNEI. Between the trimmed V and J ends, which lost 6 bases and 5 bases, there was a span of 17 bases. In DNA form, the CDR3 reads TGTGCCAGCAGGAGAAGACACCTGGCGGACGAGCAGTACTTC. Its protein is CASRRRHLADEQYF.

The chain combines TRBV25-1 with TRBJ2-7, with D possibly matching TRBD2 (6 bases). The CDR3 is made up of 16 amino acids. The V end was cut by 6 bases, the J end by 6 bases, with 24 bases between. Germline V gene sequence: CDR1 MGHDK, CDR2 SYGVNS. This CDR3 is CASSNRGLAGTIEQYF. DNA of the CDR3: TGTGCCAGCAGCAATCGCGGTCTTGCGGGAACGATCGAGCAGTACTTC.

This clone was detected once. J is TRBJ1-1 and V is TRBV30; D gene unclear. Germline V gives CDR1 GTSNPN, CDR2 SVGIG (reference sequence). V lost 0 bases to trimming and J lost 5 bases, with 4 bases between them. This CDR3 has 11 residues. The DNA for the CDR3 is TGTGCCTGGAGTGTACAGACTGAAGCTTTCTTT. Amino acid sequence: CAWSVQTEAFF.

CDR3 in amino acids: CASSDLKSTDTQYF. The CDR3 DNA sequence: TGCGCCAGCAGTGACCTAAAGAGCACAGATACGCAGTATTTT. J is TRBJ2-3 and V is TRBV10-1, with unresolved D. There are 14 residues in the CDR3. V was trimmed by 3 bases and J by 0 bases, leaving 7 bases between them. Germline CDR1 reads WNHNN; CDR2 reads SYGVQD (reference sequence).